These T cell receptor beta chains were read from a single sample in a study of Graves' ophthalmopathy and Graves' hyperthyroidism. TCRdb processed the multiplex PCR reads anew with MiXCR; each CDR3 protein has one entry. The table lists around 1,000,000 distinct CDR3 sequences, roughly two fifths of them singletons. Sequenced input: peripheral blood or thyroid tissue (not recorded which). These receptors all come from an adult man with Graves' hyperthyroidism. CDR3s include the opening cysteine and the closing phenylalanine or tryptophan. Fields, in order: V gene, J gene, D gene, clone size, CDR3 protein, CDR3 DNA. A D gene is named only where the DNA matches it firmly. Expanded clones are given a class, and other clones once, few, many or no size at all.

TRBV27	TRBJ2-7	-	-	CASSSRTTRGSYEQYF	TGTGCCAGCAGTTCAAGGACTACGCGGGGTTCCTACGAGCAGTACTTC
TRBV6-5	TRBJ2-7	-	-	CASSYSKGTLAEYF	TGTGCCAGCAGTTACTCGAAAGGGACCCTCGCGGAGTACTTC
TRBV28	TRBJ1-6	-	-	CASLTGGGRSPLHF	TGTGCCAGCCTCACCGGGGGGGGCCGGTCACCCCTCCACTTT
TRBV11-2	TRBJ2-7	-	-	CASSSGRASYEQYF	TGTGCCAGCAGCTCCGGCCGGGCCTCCTACGAGCAGTACTTC
TRBV30	TRBJ2-5	-	-	CAWSVSRVPRETQYF	TGTGCCTGGAGTGTCTCCAGGGTCCCACGAGAGACCCAGTACTTC
TRBV9	TRBJ1-5	-	few	CASSVSGDSNQPQHF	TGTGCCAGCAGCGTATCTGGGGATAGCAATCAGCCCCAGCATTTT
TRBV12-3/TRBV12-4	TRBJ2-3	-	few	CAIRAVGTQYF	TGTGCCATCCGGGCCGTGGGTACGCAGTATTTT
TRBV7-8	TRBJ1-3	-	few	CASSSQGTLAGAIYF	TGTGCCAGCAGCTCACAGGGTACCCTGGCGGGGGCCATATATTTT
TRBV3-1	TRBJ1-2	TRBD1	many	CASSHLQGGGYTF	TGTGCCAGCAGCCACCTACAGGGGGGTGGCTACACCTTC
TRBV6-5	TRBJ2-2	TRBD1	few	CASTGQGGTGELFF	TGTGCCAGCACCGGACAGGGTGGCACCGGGGAGCTGTTTTTT
TRBV7-9	TRBJ2-2	TRBD2	many	CASSASGSSDGELFF	TGTGCCAGCAGCGCTAGCGGGAGTTCCGACGGGGAGCTGTTTTTT
TRBV12-3/TRBV12-4	TRBJ2-5	TRBD2	-	CASSLGATSGGPLMNF	TGTGCCAGCAGTTTAGGTGCGACTAGCGGGGGGCCCCTCATGAACTTC
TRBV9	TRBJ1-5	-	-	CASHIRGAKQPQHF	TGTGCCAGCCACATTCGGGGGGCCAAACAGCCCCAGCATTTT
TRBV7-8	TRBJ1-5	-	many	CASSPSRGARNQPQHF	TGTGCCAGCAGCCCCAGTCGGGGGGCCAGGAATCAGCCCCAGCATTTT
TRBV19	TRBJ2-7	-	-	CASSILTSPYEQYF	TGTGCCAGTAGTATCTTGACCAGTCCCTACGAGCAGTACTTC
TRBV15	TRBJ1-5	-	-	CATNDRKYQETQHF	TGTGCCACCAACGACAGGAAGTACCAAGAGACCCAGCATTTT
TRBV2	TRBJ1-4	-	-	CASTSRQATNEKLFF	TGTGCCAGCACCTCAAGGCAGGCAACTAATGAAAAACTGTTTTTT
TRBV10-3	TRBJ1-2	-	-	CAIRSPGESYGYTF	TGTGCCATCAGATCCCCGGGGGAGTCCTATGGCTACACCTTC
TRBV12-3/TRBV12-4	TRBJ1-5	-	many	CASSPDGSAAQHF	TGTGCCAGCAGTCCGGACGGCTCCGCGGCCCAGCATTTT
TRBV5-1	TRBJ1-3	TRBD1	-	CASSDRGRNTIYF	TGCGCCAGCAGCGACAGGGGCCGGAACACCATATATTTT
TRBV5-5	TRBJ2-5	TRBD2	many	CASSPGGLAGGRETQYF	TGTGCCAGCAGCCCCGGGGGGCTAGCGGGAGGTCGTGAGACCCAGTACTTC
TRBV10-3	TRBJ1-5	-	-	CAISYGGHQPQHF	TGTGCCATCAGTTACGGGGGCCATCAGCCCCAGCATTTT
TRBV12-3/TRBV12-4	TRBJ1-1	-	few	CASRSRNEAFF	TGTGCCAGCAGATCCCGCAATGAAGCTTTCTTT
TRBV28	TRBJ1-6	TRBD1	-	CAHRDRVNSPLHF	TGTGCCCACCGGGACAGGGTCAATTCACCCCTCCACTTT
TRBV5-4	TRBJ2-7	-	few	CASSDLRKTYEQYF	TGTGCCAGCAGCGACCTCCGGAAAACCTACGAGCAGTACTTC
TRBV10-3	TRBJ2-2	-	many	CAISDPGRTGELFF	TGTGCCATCAGTGACCCGGGACGGACCGGGGAGCTGTTTTTT
TRBV15	TRBJ1-5	-	-	CATSRGGRGTSIQPQHF	TGTGCCACCAGCAGAGGAGGCAGGGGAACCAGCATTCAGCCCCAGCATTTT
TRBV6-5	TRBJ2-2	-	few	CASSPDTLAGELFF	TGTGCCAGCAGCCCCGACACCCTGGCCGGGGAGCTGTTTTTT
TRBV20-1	TRBJ2-7	TRBD1	many	CSARRDRDPEQYF	TGCAGTGCTAGAAGGGACAGGGACCCCGAGCAGTACTTC
TRBV29-1	TRBJ2-5	TRBD2	-	CSVVDGGMEFRTQYF	TGCAGCGTCGTGGACGGGGGGATGGAATTTCGGACCCAGTACTTC
TRBV2	TRBJ1-1	-	many	CASSEVGRGGTEAFF	TGTGCCAGCAGTGAAGTTGGCAGGGGTGGCACTGAAGCTTTCTTT
TRBV7-2	TRBJ2-5	TRBD1	-	CASSLASGGGQPQYF	TGTGCCAGCAGCTTAGCGTCAGGGGGCGGTCAGCCCCAGTACTTC
TRBV10-3	TRBJ1-5	-	many	CAISGTDSNQPQHF	TGTGCCATCAGTGGAACGGATAGCAATCAGCCCCAGCATTTT
TRBV2	TRBJ2-1	-	-	CASSVNEQFF	TGTGCCAGCAGTGTGAATGAGCAGTTCTTC
TRBV6-5	TRBJ2-5	-	many	CASSAQSGIQETQYF	TGTGCCAGCAGCGCCCAGTCAGGGATCCAAGAGACCCAGTACTTC
TRBV10-3	TRBJ2-5	-	many	CAISAATGQQETQYF	TGTGCCATCAGTGCCGCCACCGGACAGCAAGAGACCCAGTACTTC
TRBV19	TRBJ1-6	TRBD1	many	CASSINTGGNSPLHF	TGTGCCAGTAGTATCAACACAGGGGGCAATTCACCCCTCCACTTT
TRBV15	TRBJ1-1	TRBD1	-	CAASSLGTGGLGTEAFF	TGTGCCGCCAGCAGCCTCGGGACAGGGGGTTTGGGCACTGAAGCTTTCTTT
TRBV7-2	TRBJ2-7	TRBD1	many	CASSRTGASSYEQYF	TGTGCCAGCAGCCGGACAGGCGCGAGCTCCTACGAGCAGTACTTC
TRBV5-5	TRBJ2-2	-	-	CASSLNRGGRITGELFF	TGTGCCAGCAGCTTGAATCGGGGAGGTCGGATCACCGGGGAGCTGTTTTTT
TRBV12-3/TRBV12-4	TRBJ1-5	-	-	CASSRQGGYSNQPQHF	TGTGCCAGCAGCCGTCAGGGCGGTTATAGCAATCAGCCCCAGCATTTT
TRBV29-1	TRBJ1-4	TRBD1	-	CSVGTGADEKLFF	TGCAGCGTTGGGACAGGGGCTGATGAAAAACTGTTTTTT
TRBV9	TRBJ2-7	TRBD1	few	CASRAGGRSYEQYF	TGTGCCAGCAGGGCAGGGGGCCGCTCCTACGAGCAGTACTTC
TRBV5-1	TRBJ2-6	-	-	CASSPDDVGSGANVLTF	TGCGCCAGCAGCCCCGATGACGTGGGCTCTGGGGCCAACGTCCTGACTTTC
TRBV7-3	TRBJ1-1	-	many	CASSLGARSEAFF	TGTGCCAGCAGCTTAGGGGCTCGGTCTGAAGCTTTCTTT
TRBV29-1	TRBJ1-2	TRBD1	many	CSVEFGARGHTF	TGCAGCGTTGAATTTGGGGCCAGGGGGCACACCTTC
TRBV25-1	TRBJ1-2	-	-	CASSEVGAGYTF	TGTGCCAGCAGTGAGGTGGGGGCCGGCTACACCTTC
TRBV13	TRBJ1-1	-	many	CASSSLAGDTEAFF	TGTGCCAGCAGCTCCCTGGCAGGGGACACTGAAGCTTTCTTT
TRBV6-1	TRBJ2-7	-	-	CASVSDYEQYF	TGTGCCAGCGTGTCGGATTACGAGCAGTACTTC
TRBV9	TRBJ1-5	-	-	CASSQALPYSNQPQHF	TGTGCCAGCAGCCAAGCGCTTCCGTATAGCAATCAGCCCCAGCATTTT
TRBV20-1	TRBJ2-7	-	few	CSARDVRGTYEQYF	TGCAGTGCTAGAGATGTCAGGGGCACCTACGAGCAGTACTTC
TRBV11-3	TRBJ2-7	-	many	CASSSKPGRYEQYF	TGTGCCAGCAGCTCAAAACCGGGACGGTACGAGCAGTACTTC
TRBV15	TRBJ2-5	TRBD2	-	CATSGGLAGVGETQYF	TGTGCCACCAGCGGCGGACTAGCGGGAGTTGGAGAGACCCAGTACTTC
TRBV7-2	TRBJ1-2	-	-	CASSLVGGGSLYGYTF	TGTGCCAGCAGCTTAGTGGGGGGGGGAAGCCTCTATGGCTACACCTTC
TRBV7-9	TRBJ2-7	-	-	CASSLYGTFYEQYF	TGTGCCAGCAGCTTATACGGGACATTCTACGAGCAGTACTTC